This is a list of T cell receptor beta chains from one sample in a study of blood T cells in healthy people across ages. TCRdb recomputed calls from the 5' RACE reads with MiXCR, one row per CDR3 protein. The sample carries some 760,000 distinct CDR3 sequences, 20% to 25% recorded once. These records were also assigned to another study, of T cells of mothers and their children.

Sequences were obtained from blood. These receptors came from a boy aged 5-17 years in good health. CDR3s include the opening cysteine and the closing phenylalanine or tryptophan.

>TRBJ2-1|TRBV30
CAWSRGGEQFF
>TRBJ1-2|TRBV15
CATSRAGGGNYGYTF
>TRBJ2-7|TRBV6-6
CASSYEQGRLSYEQYF
>.|TRBV12-3/TRBV12-4
CASSLDRGGVDEQFF
>TRBJ1-2|TRBV7-9
CASSLELVGRKSYGYTF
>.|TRBV24-1
CATSQTSGDYNEQFF
>TRBJ2-1|TRBV28
CASSRIFEGGSYNEQFF
>TRBJ2-2|TRBV7-2
CASSLYQAGELFF
>.|TRBV3-1
CASSQPPGEQYF
>TRBJ2-1|TRBV3-1
CASSQDTGANYNEQFF
>TRBJ1-6|TRBV20-1
CSAKDRANSPLHF
>TRBJ2-1|TRBV24-1
CATSDGQRHEQFF
>TRBJ1-4|TRBV12-3/TRBV12-4
CASSLDRAGDEKLFF
>.|TRBV5-1
CASSLRGQVGYNEQFF
>TRBJ2-5|TRBV7-3
CASSPRGPRETQYF
>TRBJ1-4|TRBV28
CASSFPGAGGLEKLFF
>TRBJ2-7|TRBV12-3/TRBV12-4
CASSPGGVTYEQYF
>TRBJ2-7|TRBV6-5
CASSRTGEVYEQYF
>TRBJ1-5|TRBV20-1
CSIRGEYSNQPQHF
>TRBJ1-2|TRBV20-1
CSAWTPNYGYTF
>TRBJ2-3|TRBV5-1
CASSLDTADTQYF
>.|TRBV13
CASSPGAGGTNEQFF
>TRBJ2-7|TRBV19
CASSIRAGSYEQYF